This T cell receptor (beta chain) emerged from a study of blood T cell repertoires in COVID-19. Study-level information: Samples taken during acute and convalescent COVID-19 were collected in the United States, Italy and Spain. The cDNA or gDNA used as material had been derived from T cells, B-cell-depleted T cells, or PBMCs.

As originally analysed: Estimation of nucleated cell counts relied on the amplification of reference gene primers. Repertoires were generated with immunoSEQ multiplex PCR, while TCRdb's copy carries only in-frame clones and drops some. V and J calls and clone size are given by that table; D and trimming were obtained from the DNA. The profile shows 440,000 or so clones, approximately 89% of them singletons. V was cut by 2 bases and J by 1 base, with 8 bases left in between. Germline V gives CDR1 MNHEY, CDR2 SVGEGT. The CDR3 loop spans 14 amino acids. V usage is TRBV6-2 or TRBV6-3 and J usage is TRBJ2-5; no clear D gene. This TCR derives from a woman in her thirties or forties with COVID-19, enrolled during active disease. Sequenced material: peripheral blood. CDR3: CASSYGPVQETQYF. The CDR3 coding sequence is TGTGCCAGCAGTTACGGGCCAGTCCAAGAGACCCAGTACTTC.